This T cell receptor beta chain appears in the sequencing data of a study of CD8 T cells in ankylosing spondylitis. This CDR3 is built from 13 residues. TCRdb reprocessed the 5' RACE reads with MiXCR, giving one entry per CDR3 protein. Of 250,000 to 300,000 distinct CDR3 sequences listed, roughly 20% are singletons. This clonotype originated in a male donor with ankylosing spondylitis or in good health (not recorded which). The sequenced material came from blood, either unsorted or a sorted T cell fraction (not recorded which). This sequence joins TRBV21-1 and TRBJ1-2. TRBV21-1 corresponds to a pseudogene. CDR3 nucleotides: TGTGCCAGCAGCAACGAGGGCTGTAAAGGCTACACCTTC. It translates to CASSNEGCKGYTF.